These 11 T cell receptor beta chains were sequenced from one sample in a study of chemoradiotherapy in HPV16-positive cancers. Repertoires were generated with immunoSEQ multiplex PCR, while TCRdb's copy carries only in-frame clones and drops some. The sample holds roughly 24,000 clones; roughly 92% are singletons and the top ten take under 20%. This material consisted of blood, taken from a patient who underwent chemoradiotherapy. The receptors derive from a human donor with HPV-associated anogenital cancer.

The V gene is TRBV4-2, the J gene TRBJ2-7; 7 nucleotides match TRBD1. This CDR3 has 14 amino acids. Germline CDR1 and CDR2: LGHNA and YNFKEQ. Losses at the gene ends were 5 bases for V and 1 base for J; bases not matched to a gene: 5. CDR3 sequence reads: CASSFGQESYEQYF. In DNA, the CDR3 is TGTGCCAGCAGCTTCGGACAGGAATCCTACGAGCAGTACTTC.

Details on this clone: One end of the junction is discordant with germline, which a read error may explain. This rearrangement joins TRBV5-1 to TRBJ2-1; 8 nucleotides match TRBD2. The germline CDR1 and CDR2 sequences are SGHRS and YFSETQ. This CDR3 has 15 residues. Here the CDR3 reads CVSSLETSVYLEQFF. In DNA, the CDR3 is TGCGTCAGCAGCTTGGAGACTAGCGTCTACCTTGAGCAGTTCTTC.

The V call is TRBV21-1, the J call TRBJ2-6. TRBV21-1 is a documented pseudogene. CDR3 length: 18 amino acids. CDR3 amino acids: CASSKGRSGACGANVLTF. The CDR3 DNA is TGTGCCAGCAGCAAAGGGCGGTCGGGGGCCTGTGGGGCCAACGTCCTGACTTTC.

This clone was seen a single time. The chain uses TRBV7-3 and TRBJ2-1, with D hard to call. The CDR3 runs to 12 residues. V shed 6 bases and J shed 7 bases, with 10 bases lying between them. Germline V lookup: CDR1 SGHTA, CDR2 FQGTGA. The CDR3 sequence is CASSITDNEQFF. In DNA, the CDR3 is TGTGCCAGCAGTATAACAGATAATGAGCAGTTCTTC.

CDR3 residues: CASRLGGVSDARETQYF. CDR3 nucleotide sequence: TGCGCCAGCAGGCTGGGGGGGGTCTCCGACGCTAGAGAGACCCAGTACTTC. The gene calls are TRBV5-1 and TRBJ2-5; 7 bases are shared with TRBD2. Unmatched junction bases numbered 17, after V lost 5 bases and J lost 4 bases. The CDR3 has 17 amino acids. Germline V CDR1 and CDR2: SGHRS, YFSETQ.

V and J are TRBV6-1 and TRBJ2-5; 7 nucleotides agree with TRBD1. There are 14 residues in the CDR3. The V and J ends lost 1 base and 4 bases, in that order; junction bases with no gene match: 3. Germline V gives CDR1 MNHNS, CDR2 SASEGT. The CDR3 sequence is CASSEGGGPETQYF. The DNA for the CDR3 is TGTGCCAGCAGTGAAGGAGGGGGCCCAGAGACCCAGTACTTC.

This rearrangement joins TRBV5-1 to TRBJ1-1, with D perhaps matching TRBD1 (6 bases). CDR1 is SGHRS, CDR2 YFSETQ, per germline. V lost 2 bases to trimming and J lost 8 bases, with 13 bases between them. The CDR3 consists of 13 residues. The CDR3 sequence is CASSFVHGTEAFF. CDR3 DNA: TGCGCCAGCAGCTTTGTTCACGGGACAGAAGCTTTCTTT. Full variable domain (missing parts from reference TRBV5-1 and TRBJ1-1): KAGVTQTPRYLIKTRGQQVTLSCSPISGHRSVSWYQQTPGQGLQFLFEYFSETQRNKGNFPGRFSGRQFSNSRSEMNVSTLELGDSALYLCASSFVHGTEAFFGQGTRLTVV.

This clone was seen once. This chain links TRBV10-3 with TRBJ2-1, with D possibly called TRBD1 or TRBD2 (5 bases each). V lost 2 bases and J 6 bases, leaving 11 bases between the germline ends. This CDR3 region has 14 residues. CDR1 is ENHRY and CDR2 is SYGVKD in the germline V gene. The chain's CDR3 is CAISEGTVTNEQFF. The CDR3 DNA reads TGTGCCATCAGTGAGGGGACCGTTACCAATGAGCAGTTCTTC.

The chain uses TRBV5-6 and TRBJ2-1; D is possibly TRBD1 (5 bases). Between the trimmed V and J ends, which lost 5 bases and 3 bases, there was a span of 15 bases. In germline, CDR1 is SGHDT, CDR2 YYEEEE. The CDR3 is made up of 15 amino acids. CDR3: CASRQDNAIYNEQFF. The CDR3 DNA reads TGTGCCAGCAGACAGGACAACGCCATCTACAATGAGCAGTTCTTC.

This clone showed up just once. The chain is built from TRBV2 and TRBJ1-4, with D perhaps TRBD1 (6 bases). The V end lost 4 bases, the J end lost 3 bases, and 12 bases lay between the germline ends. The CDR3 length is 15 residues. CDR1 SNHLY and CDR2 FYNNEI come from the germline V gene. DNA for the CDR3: TGTGCCAGCAGTGGAACAGGGCTTGCTAATGAAAAACTGTTTTTT. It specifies CASSGTGLANEKLFF.

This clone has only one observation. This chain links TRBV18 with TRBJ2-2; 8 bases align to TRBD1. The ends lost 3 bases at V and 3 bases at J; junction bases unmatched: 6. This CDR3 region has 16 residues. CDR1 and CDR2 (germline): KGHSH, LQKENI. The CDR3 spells CASSPGDRPHTGELFF. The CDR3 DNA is TGTGCCAGCTCACCGGGGGACAGGCCCCACACCGGGGAGCTGTTTTTT.